Listed here is a single T cell receptor beta chain. The identical CDR3 is also encoded by other nucleotide sequences in the sample. This sample stems from a study of cytomegalovirus exposure and HLA in healthy donors. J lost 0 bases, V lost 10 bases, and 4 bases had no gene match. This CDR3 region has 13 residues. CDR1 and CDR2 from the germline V gene are MDHEN and SYDVKM. 13 Jbeta primers and 60 Vbeta primers were used for the PCR. Profiled with immunoSEQ multiplex PCR; TCRdb holds only in-frame clones, not every one. Of 100,000 to 150,000 clones in the sample, roughly 78% are singletons; the top ten hold over 5%.

This chain uses TRBV28 with TRBJ2-3; 7 nucleotides line up with TRBD1. The sample comprised PBMCs. The clonotype originates from a woman between 35 and 50 years old in good health and CMV-seronegative. CDR3 in amino acids: CATGTESTDTQYF. The DNA of the CDR3 is TGTGCCACGGGGACAGAAAGCACAGATACGCAGTATTTT.